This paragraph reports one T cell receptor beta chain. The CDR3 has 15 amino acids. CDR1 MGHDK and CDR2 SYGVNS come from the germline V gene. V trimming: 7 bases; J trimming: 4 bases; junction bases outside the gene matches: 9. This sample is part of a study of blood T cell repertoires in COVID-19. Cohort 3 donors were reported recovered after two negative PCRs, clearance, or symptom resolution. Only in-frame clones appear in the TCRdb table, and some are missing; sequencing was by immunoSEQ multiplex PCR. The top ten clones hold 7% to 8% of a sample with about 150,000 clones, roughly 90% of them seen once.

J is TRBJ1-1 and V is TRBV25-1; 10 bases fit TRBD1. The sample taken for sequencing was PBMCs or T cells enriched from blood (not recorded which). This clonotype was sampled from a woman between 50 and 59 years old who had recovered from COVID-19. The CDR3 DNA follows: TGTGCCAGCATTATGACAGGGGGCGCCGGCACTGAAGCTTTCTTT. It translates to CASIMTGGAGTEAFF.